This T cell receptor (beta chain) was obtained from a study of blood T cells in healthy people across ages. Study-wide points: In long-lived donors, naive CD4+ cell counts and diversity exceeded those of aged donors. The study could not conclusively compare naive and antigen-experienced cells, given its unsorted PBMCs. CMV infection status of these donors was not known.

Germline CDR1 is SGHTA and CDR2 is FQGNSA. V lost 4 bases and J lost 10; bases outside the gene matches: 6. The CDR3 is 14 amino acids. This clonotype was picked up a small number of times. What it binds is not known. Total RNA, at least 6 micrograms per sample, was extracted from PBMCs. Combining a sample-barcoded 5' primer with a J-beta primer mix, a second PCR ran for 7 to 11 cycles. TCRdb re-called the 5' RACE reads through MiXCR, storing one row per CDR3 protein. The top ten hold roughly 7.9% of the sample, which has around 1.5 million distinct CDR3 sequences, about 43% seen once. This TCR was sampled from a woman aged 18-30 years in good health. The rearrangement joins TRBV7-2 to TRBJ1-6, with 8 bases aligning to TRBD1. The sample taken for sequencing was blood. In DNA form, the CDR3 reads TGTGCCAGCAGCTCGGACAGGGTCTGGTCACCCCTCCACTTT. This sequence encodes CASSSDRVWSPLHF. Looking up the rest from reference TRBV7-2 and TRBJ1-6 gives the full variable domain: GAGVSQSPSNKVTEKGKDVELRCDPISGHTALYWYRQSLGQGLEFLIYFQGNSAPDKSGLPSDRFSAERTGGSVSTLTIQRTQQEDSAVYLCASSSDRVWSPLHFGNGTRLTVT.